This TCR beta chain was sequenced for a study of blood T cells in healthy people across ages. Remarks on this clonotype: Its antigen is not known.

Study-level findings and limits: Without sorted subsets, naive and antigen-experienced compartments could not be conclusively compared.

A sample-barcoded 5' primer and a J-beta primer mix were used in a second PCR of about 7 to 12 cycles. MiXCR, run by TCRdb on the 5' RACE reads, gives a single entry per CDR3 protein. The sample comprises about 640,000 distinct CDR3 sequences, 40% to 45% of which are singletons, and around 30% rests with the top ten. Germline V gene data show CDR1 as MNHEY and CDR2 as SVGAGI. The CDR3 runs 15 residues. Trimming stripped 2 bases from V and 2 bases from J, with 7 bases between. The chain joins TRBV6-5 to TRBJ2-6; tentative D call: TRBD1 (5 bases). This clonotype originated in a man at least 80 years old in good health. Sequencing used blood. Here the CDR3 reads CASSYDSTGANVLTF. Written as DNA, the CDR3 is TGTGCCAGCAGTTACGACAGTACTGGGGCCAACGTCCTGACTTTC.